This T cell receptor (beta chain) was sequenced during a study of blood T cell repertoires in COVID-19. On the study more broadly: Donors in the United States, Italy and Spain gave samples during acute or convalescent COVID-19. The cDNA or gDNA used as material had been derived from T cells, B-cell-depleted T cells, or PBMCs.

V lost 4 bases and J lost 1, with 7 bases in between. Germline loops: CDR1 MNHEY, CDR2 SVGEGT. This CDR3 has 13 residues. Study processing details: For nucleated cells, counts were estimated from reference gene primer amplification. Sequenced by immunoSEQ multiplex PCR; TCRdb stores in-frame clones only, minus some. D and trimming come from the DNA, and the V and J calls and clone size come from that table. The sample includes some 130,000 clones, more than 80% of them seen just once. The chain has TRBV6-2 or TRBV6-3 and TRBJ1-2; unclear D gene. The TCR comes from a human donor in a cohort sampled during active COVID-19. The sample taken for sequencing was peripheral blood. CDR3 protein: CASSSGFNYGYTF. The DNA of the CDR3 is TGTGCCAGCAGTTCGGGGTTTAACTATGGCTACACCTTC.